This entry features one TCR beta chain sequence. Its specificity is unknown. The sample is drawn from a study of cytomegalovirus exposure and HLA in healthy donors. The wider study: Genotyping of under 500 donors showed that 80% to 90% belonged to the Caucasian-associated ancestry cluster.

After removal of 5 bases from V and 6 bases from J, the junction contained 4 bases not matched to a gene. Germline V gene sequence: CDR1 SGHVS, CDR2 FNYEAQ. The CDR3 covers 13 residues. PCR employed 60 Vbeta and 13 Jbeta primers. Only in-frame clones appear in the TCRdb table, and some are missing; sequencing was by immunoSEQ multiplex PCR. This sample has 40,000 or so clones; approximately 66% occur once, and the top ten carry roughly 18%. Study-level findings and limits: A later analysis appeared to link common viral pathogens to several of the most significant clusters. By HLA locus, TCR association rates varied in a later analysis, with DRB1 showing the most and HLA-C the fewest.

The rearrangement links TRBV7-6 to TRBJ1-2, with 9 nucleotides matching TRBD1. Sequencing used PBMCs. This clonotype was obtained from a man aged 50 to 60 in good health and CMV-seropositive. Written as DNA, the CDR3 is TGTGCCAGCAGCCCCGACAGGGGGAATGGCTACACCTTC. Translated: CASSPDRGNGYTF.